The 19 T cell receptor beta chains given below trace back to one sample, sequenced in a study of shared clonotypes between healthy human individuals. Generated by immunoSEQ multiplex PCR, the TCRdb table keeps only in-frame clones and is missing some. The sample consists of about a million clones, roughly 77% of them appearing once. The sequencing sample was made of memory CD4+ T cells from PBMCs. The subset here: CD45RA-negative fraction. All receptors derive from a man between 18 and 35 years old in good health. Some clones in this sample may be carry-over from other donors' samples.

The chain is built from TRBV6-1 and TRBJ1-2; D is unresolved. Deletions cut 6 bases from V and 4 bases from J, with 12 bases between. The germline V gene has CDR1 MNHNS and CDR2 SASEGT. This CDR3 spans 13 amino acids. CDR3 bases: TGTGCCAGCAGGTGGACCATAGGCTATGGCTACACCTTC. It encodes CASRWTIGYGYTF.

This chain connects TRBV5-1 to TRBJ2-7, with D unclear. The V and J ends lost 0 bases and 2 bases respectively, with 12 bases between them. The germline V gene has CDR1 SGHRS and CDR2 YFSETQ. The CDR3 consists of 15 residues. The CDR3 reads CASSLVGPAPYEQYF. For the CDR3, the DNA is TGCGCCAGCAGCTTGGTTGGCCCGGCCCCCTACGAGCAGTACTTC.

This clone was counted a single time. J is TRBJ1-5 and V is TRBV18; TRBD1 matches at 9 bases. There are 17 residues in the CDR3. Germline CDR1 and CDR2: KGHSH and LQKENI. Germline trimming cut 5 bases from V and 9 bases from J; bases unmatched to any gene: 17. CDR3 amino acids: CASSETETGGRALPQHF. CDR3 DNA: TGTGCCAGCTCAGAAACGGAAACAGGGGGCCGGGCTCTGCCCCAGCATTTT.

The chain couples TRBV29-1 to TRBJ2-6; a possible D gene is TRBD2 (6 bases). The CDR3 has 15 amino acids. Germline CDR1 is SQVTM and CDR2 is ANQGSEA. With 3 bases removed from V and 3 bases from J, the gap between germline ends came to 12 bases. CDR3 nucleotide sequence: TGCAGCGTTGACGGAGGGGCAAGTGGGGCCAACGTCCTGACTTTC. Protein sequence: CSVDGGASGANVLTF.

The chain carries TRBV5-1 and TRBJ2-1; no clear D gene. The CDR3 spans 13 residues. Trimming pared 6 bases from V and 10 bases from J, leaving 17 bases between. CDR1 SGHRS and CDR2 YFSETQ come from the germline V gene. The CDR3 coding sequence is TGCGCCAGCAATTTTCTTCCTACATGGGAGCAGTTCTTC. It translates to CASNFLPTWEQFF.

The chain recombines TRBV30 with TRBJ1-5; 9 nucleotides line up with TRBD1. CDR3 size: 14 residues. With V trimmed by 5 bases and J by 5 bases, 7 bases remained unmatched. Germline lookup yields CDR1 GTSNPN and CDR2 SVGIG (reference sequence). The CDR3 nucleotides are TGTGCCTGGGGAAGACAGGGGGGGGATCAGCCCCAGCATTTT. Protein product: CAWGRQGGDQPQHF.

The V gene is TRBV7-8, the J gene TRBJ2-3; 8 bases line up with TRBD2. This CDR3 is 15 amino acids long. After removal of 5 bases from V and 5 bases from J, the junction contained 9 bases not matched to a gene. CDR1 SGHVS and CDR2 FQNEAQ come from the germline V gene. The CDR3 here is CASSGTRRSGDTQYF. The CDR3, as DNA: TGTGCCAGCAGCGGGACTAGACGCTCGGGAGATACGCAGTATTTT. Looking up the rest from reference TRBV7-8 and TRBJ2-3 gives the full variable domain: GAGVSQSPRYKVAKRGQDVALRCDPISGHVSLFWYQQALGQGPEFLTYFQNEAQLDKSGLPSDRFFAERPEGSVSTLKIQRTQQEDSAVYLCASSGTRRSGDTQYFGPGTRLTVL.

The chain joins TRBV29-1 to TRBJ2-7; 8 bases are a match to TRBD2. Germline values: CDR1 SQVTM, CDR2 ANQGSEA. J lost 5 bases, V lost 0 bases, and 15 bases had no gene match. This CDR3 spans 17 amino acids. The CDR3 loop reads CSVEDRRGGFGDHEQYF. DNA of the CDR3: TGCAGCGTTGAAGATCGCCGGGGGGGATTTGGAGATCACGAGCAGTACTTC.

The chain uses TRBV4-3 and TRBJ2-7; a weak D match, TRBD1 (6 bases). V was trimmed by 1 base and J by 2 bases, leaving 9 bases between them. Germline V gene sequence: CDR1 LGHNA, CDR2 YSLEER. This CDR3 contains 14 residues. CDR3 bases: TGCGCCAGCAGCCAAGCCCAGGGGCCCTACGAGCAGTACTTC. Translation gives CASSQAQGPYEQYF.

The chain carries TRBV7-6 and TRBJ1-3; D unresolved. Germline loops: CDR1 SGHVS, CDR2 FNYEAQ. The CDR3 covers 16 residues. Trimming removed 1 base at V and 4 bases at J, with 14 bases between. The CDR3 loop reads CASSLVSSSLGNTIYF. The CDR3 DNA sequence: TGTGCCAGCAGCTTAGTTTCTTCATCCCTCGGAAACACCATATATTTT.

Written as DNA, the CDR3 is TGTGCCAGCAGCCTCGACAGGGCAACTAATGAAAAACTGTTTTTT. Residues: CASSLDRATNEKLFF. The gene calls are TRBV4-2 and TRBJ1-4, with 7 bases identical to TRBD1. The V gene end was trimmed by 4 bases and the J gene end by 0 bases; junction bases not matched to a gene: 2. CDR3 length equals 15 residues. Germline assignment: CDR1 LGHNA and CDR2 YNFKEQ.

The V and J genes are TRBV7-2 and TRBJ2-1; 8 bases align to TRBD2. From germline, CDR1 is SGHTA and CDR2 FQGNSA. The CDR3 totals 13 residues. Trimming removed 4 bases from V and 9 bases from J; junction bases left unmatched: 5. The CDR3, as DNA: TGTGCCAGCAGCTCCCAGCGGGAGCGTGAGCAGTTCTTC. The encoded protein is CASSSQREREQFF.

The J gene is TRBJ1-2, the V gene TRBV25-1; 7 bases are shared with TRBD1. The CDR3 covers 13 residues. The V and J ends lost 4 bases and 3 bases, in that order; junction bases with no gene match: 2. CDR1 is MGHDK and CDR2 is SYGVNS in the germline V gene. The CDR3 DNA reads TGTGCCAGCAGTGTAGACAGGGACTATGGCTACACCTTC. It translates to CASSVDRDYGYTF.

The chain employs TRBV10-3 and TRBJ2-1, with D perhaps TRBD1 (6 bases). This CDR3 comprises 18 residues. With 6 bases removed from V and 0 bases from J, the gap between germline ends came to 21 bases. CDR1 is ENHRY and CDR2 is SYGVKD in the germline V gene. CDR3 residues: CAIRKTSDSISSYNEQFF. DNA of the CDR3: TGTGCCATCAGGAAAACCTCGGACAGCATCAGCTCCTACAATGAGCAGTTCTTC.

Only one count was recorded for this clone. This chain uses TRBV4-1 with TRBJ1-5; no clear D. Trimming took 1 base from V and 6 from J, leaving 13 bases between them. The CDR3 consists of 15 residues. Germline V gene sequence: CDR1 MGHRA, CDR2 YSYEKL. Here the CDR3 DNA reads TGCGCCAGCAGCCAAGGACCCCATCAGAGTCAGCCCCAGCATTTT. Residues: CASSQGPHQSQPQHF.

The chain is built from TRBV2 and TRBJ2-3; TRBD2 aligns across 8 bases. Germline V CDR1 and CDR2: SNHLY, FYNNEI. The length of the CDR3 is 16 residues. The J segment lost 2 bases and the V segment lost 7 bases, leaving 11 bases of the junction unmatched. This CDR3 reads CASIRRLAPITDTQYF. The CDR3, as DNA: TGTGCCAGCATCCGTCGACTAGCGCCGATCACAGATACGCAGTATTTT.

The chain links TRBV7-3 to TRBJ1-6; D is ambiguous. In germline, CDR1 is SGHTA, CDR2 FQGTGA. The CDR3 is made up of 16 amino acids. The V gene lost 6 bases and the J gene lost 10 bases, with 22 bases spanning the gap. DNA of the CDR3: TGTGCCAGCAGTAACGACCCGGGATCAGAGACCTCACCCCTCCACTTT. Protein: CASSNDPGSETSPLHF.

In the case of this clone: Other DNA sequences in the same sample also yield this CDR3. This sequence joins TRBV18 and TRBJ2-7; D is undetermined. The V gene's germline CDR1 is KGHSH and CDR2 LQKENI. Trimming left V 3 bases short and J 2 bases short, with 8 bases between. The CDR3 loop spans 13 amino acids. The CDR3 nucleotides read TGTGCCAGCTCACCCCAAGGAGCCTACGAGCAGTACTTC. It is translated as CASSPQGAYEQYF.

This chain joins TRBV28 and TRBJ2-7; tentatively, D is TRBD1 or TRBD2 (5 bases each). Looked up from germline, CDR1 is MDHEN and CDR2 is SYDVKM. V gave up 5 bases and J gave up 0 bases, with 17 bases separating them. There are 16 residues in the CDR3. The CDR3 bases are TGTGCCAGCAGTGCCTTAGGGACCAGTTCCTCCTACGAGCAGTACTTC. Its protein product is CASSALGTSSSYEQYF.